This TCR beta chain was found in a study of T cells in localized non-small cell lung cancer. Study-wide points: Exceeding tumor, uninvolved adjacent lung had the highest T cell clonality. Patients showing higher blood T cell density tended to see longer overall survival. Out of the top 100 tumor clones, a median about 57 were seen in adjacent lung. Since sequencing was restricted to only one region of the tumor, intratumor heterogeneity remains a possibility.

Sequencing used immunoSEQ multiplex PCR; TCRdb keeps in-frame clones, though not all of them. In the table there are a few thousand clones, approximately 25% of which are singletons. This clone was recorded only once. The antigen remains unidentified. Germline CDR1 is KGHSH and CDR2 is LQKENI. V shed 3 bases, J shed 5 bases, and the junction held 5 bases outside the gene matches. CDR3 length equals 14 residues. This sequence originates from a male donor at least 60 years old with stage II lung adenocarcinoma. The chain couples TRBV18 to TRBJ2-5; 8 positions match TRBD1. Source: lung tumor tissue, taken before any cancer treatment. The CDR3 bases are TGTGCCAGCTCACCGACAGGGGCGGGCGAGACCCAGTACTTC. Translating it yields CASSPTGAGETQYF.